Following are 24 T cell receptor beta chains from one sample sequenced in a study of T-cell reconstitution after alpha-beta-depleted transplantation in children. Construction of the TCRbeta library involved unique molecular identifiers. One entry per CDR3 protein results from TCRdb running MiXCR on the PCR reads. This sample carries about 540,000 distinct CDR3 sequences, roughly 30% of them seen once, and the ten largest clones take 36%. Sequencing used PBMCs, obtained before TCRalphabeta/CD19-depleted stem cell transplant. All receptors derive from a boy in the first two years of life with Wiskott-Aldrich syndrome, due to receive a stem cell transplant.

In DNA, the CDR3 is TGTGCCAGCAGCAGGGGGTCAGAGACCCAGTACTTC. It specifies CASSRGSETQYF. V usage is TRBV9 and J usage is TRBJ2-5; D perhaps matches TRBD1 (6 bases). The germline CDR1 and CDR2 sequences are SGDLS and YYNGEE. This CDR3 is 12 amino acids long. V shed 4 bases and J shed 4 bases, with 8 bases lying between them.

V usage is TRBV20-1 and J usage is TRBJ2-1; 14 nucleotides agree with TRBD2. The CDR3 loop spans 12 amino acids. From germline, CDR1 is DFQATT and CDR2 SNEGSKA (reference sequence). V was pared by 6 bases and J by 10 bases, with 2 bases of the junction left unmatched. The CDR3 sequence: CSARTSGREQFF. Here the CDR3 DNA reads TGCAGTGCGAGGACTAGCGGGAGGGAGCAGTTCTTC.

In this sample, this clonotype turned up many times. CDR3 sequence: CASSLAGRGRSTDTQYF. CDR3 nucleotides: TGCGCCAGCAGCTTGGCGGGACGGGGGAGGAGCACAGATACGCAGTATTTT. The chain uses TRBV5-1 and TRBJ2-3; possibly TRBD2 for D (6 bases). The CDR3 spans 17 residues. CDR1 is SGHRS, CDR2 YFSETQ, per germline. Trimming took 0 bases from V and 0 from J, leaving 14 bases between them.

The CDR3 region has the DNA TGTGCCAGCAGCCCGGGACAGGGGGAGTACGAGCAGTACTTC. Protein sequence: CASSPGQGEYEQYF. The chain carries TRBV27 and TRBJ2-7; 11 bases agree with TRBD1. J gave up 4 bases and V 6 bases, and 5 bases lay outside the gene matches. This CDR3 comprises 14 residues. The germline V gene encodes CDR1 MNHEY and CDR2 SMNVEV (reference sequence).

J is TRBJ2-2 and V is TRBV5-5; maybe TRBD1 (6 bases). The CDR3 sequence is 16 residues long. Trimming cost V 4 bases and J 0 bases, with 13 bases left between them. Looked up from germline, CDR1 is SGHKS and CDR2 is YYEKEE (reference sequence). CDR3 loop: CASSHRDTSNTGELFF. For the CDR3, the DNA is TGTGCCAGCAGCCACCGGGACACCTCGAACACCGGGGAGCTGTTTTTT.

The CDR3 sequence is CASSLMIGRSGDQNIQYF. CDR3 nucleotides: TGTGCCAGCAGCTTAATGATCGGGAGGTCGGGGGACCAAAACATTCAGTACTTC. The chain uses TRBV11-2 and TRBJ2-4, with 7 bases matching TRBD2. Germline loops: CDR1 SGHAT, CDR2 FQNNGV. The junction had 15 bases not matched to a gene; V was cut back by 2 bases and J by 5 bases. The CDR3 consists of 18 residues.

This chain links TRBV14 with TRBJ2-7; D unresolved. The CDR3 covers 14 residues. V shed 0 bases and J shed 0 bases, with 6 bases lying between them. CDR1 SGHDN and CDR2 FVKESK come from the germline V gene. CDR3 loop: CASSQDQPSYEQYF. The CDR3, as DNA: TGTGCCAGCAGCCAAGATCAACCCTCCTACGAGCAGTACTTC.

The chain links TRBV29-1 to TRBJ2-1, with D possibly matching TRBD2 (6 bases). CDR1 SQVTM and CDR2 ANQGSEA come from the germline V gene. Trimming took off 3 bases at V and 2 bases at J, with 11 bases between the two ends. CDR3 length equals 14 residues. CDR3 DNA: TGCAGCGTTGAGCCGGGGGAACCCTACAATGAGCAGTTCTTC. It yields the protein CSVEPGEPYNEQFF.

The chain joins TRBV10-3 to TRBJ1-2; D is uncertain. V lost 0 bases to trimming and J lost 5 bases, with 10 bases between them. Germline CDR1 ENHRY, CDR2 SYGVKD. The CDR3 is made up of 14 amino acids. This chain's CDR3 is CAISESEGYYGYTF. The CDR3 coding sequence is TGTGCCATCAGTGAGTCCGAAGGGTATTATGGCTACACCTTC.

The chain combines TRBV7-2 with TRBJ2-1; D not certain. Trimming stripped 2 bases from V and 8 bases from J, with 22 bases between. Germline CDR1 SGHTA, CDR2 FQGNSA. The CDR3 is 17 amino acids. The CDR3 spells CASSLSFLLAVFDEQFF. CDR3 DNA: TGTGCCAGCAGCTTAAGCTTCCTACTCGCTGTGTTCGATGAGCAGTTCTTC.

This sequence joins TRBV11-2 and TRBJ2-3; 11 bases match TRBD2. This CDR3 region has 18 residues. The junction had 10 bases not matched to a gene; V was cut back by 5 bases and J by 0 bases. The germline gives CDR1 SGHAT, CDR2 FQNNGV. The CDR3 loop reads CASSQQGTSGTSTDTQYF. The CDR3 nucleotides are TGTGCCAGCAGCCAGCAGGGGACTAGCGGAACTAGCACAGATACGCAGTATTTT.

The chain combines TRBV6-1 with TRBJ1-1; D is undetermined. V shed 6 bases and J shed 0 bases, with 11 bases lying between them. CDR3 length: 14 amino acids. Germline values: CDR1 MNHNS, CDR2 SASEGT. The CDR3 is CASRQVAVNTEAFF. As DNA, the CDR3 is TGTGCCAGCAGGCAGGTTGCGGTGAACACTGAAGCTTTCTTT.

The rearrangement uses TRBV2 and TRBJ1-5; D is unresolved. With 2 bases removed from V and 7 bases from J, the gap between germline ends came to 12 bases. The CDR3 is made up of 14 amino acids. Per germline, CDR1 SNHLY and CDR2 FYNNEI. The CDR3 coding sequence is TGTGCCAGCAGTGAACGGTCCAGTCGCCAGCCCCAGCATTTT. Protein: CASSERSSRQPQHF.

The chain recombines TRBV29-1 with TRBJ2-1, with 12 nucleotides matching TRBD2. This CDR3 is 13 amino acids long. The trim removed 7 bases at V and 6 bases at J, leaving 4 bases unmatched. In germline, CDR1 is SQVTM, CDR2 ANQGSEA. The CDR3 DNA is TGCAGCGAGCGACTAGCGGGAGCCAATGAGCAGTTCTTC. Encoded protein: CSERLAGANEQFF.

The chain carries TRBV20-1 and TRBJ1-5, with 10 bases identical to TRBD1. The CDR3 contains 14 residues. Germline values: CDR1 DFQATT, CDR2 SNEGSKA (reference sequence). V gave up 4 bases and J gave up 6 bases; unmatched junction bases: 6. CDR3 bases: TGCAGTGCTACCAGACAGGGGGCGACTCAGCCCCAGCATTTT. Amino acids: CSATRQGATQPQHF.

This clonotype was seen only once. The chain uses TRBV5-1 and TRBJ2-7, with 7 bases that match TRBD2. The CDR3 consists of 14 residues. Trimming took 3 bases from V and 5 from J; bases not matched to a gene: 8. Germline-derived CDR1 and CDR2 are SGHRS and YFSETQ. The CDR3 DNA sequence: TGCGCCAGCAGCTGGGGGGGGACTACTAACGAGCAGTACTTC. It is translated as CASSWGGTTNEQYF.

This clonotype was detected once. This sequence joins TRBV12-3 or TRBV12-4 and TRBJ1-4; TRBD1 might be the D (5 bases). V lost 3 bases to trimming and J lost 0 bases, with 11 bases between them. This CDR3 is 16 amino acids long. The DNA for the CDR3 is TGTGCCAGCAGTTTGTGGGGCGGACCAACTAATGAAAAACTGTTTTTT. Amino acids: CASSLWGGPTNEKLFF.

This clonotype occurred once. V gene TRBV5-1 combines with J gene TRBJ2-7; D remains unclear. Germline values: CDR1 SGHRS, CDR2 YFSETQ. This CDR3 comprises 16 residues. V was trimmed by 0 bases and J by 0 bases, leaving 13 bases between them. CDR3 loop: CASSLVADRASYEQYF. The CDR3 nucleotides read TGCGCCAGCAGCTTGGTGGCTGATCGGGCCTCCTACGAGCAGTACTTC.

The V gene is TRBV20-1, the J gene TRBJ1-2; perhaps TRBD1 as D (5 bases). The CDR3 totals 11 residues. The germline V gene encodes CDR1 DFQATT and CDR2 SNEGSKA (reference sequence). The V end lost 3 bases, the J end lost 7 bases, and 9 bases lay between the germline ends. In DNA form, the CDR3 reads TGCAGTGCTAGTTCAGGGTCTGGCTACACCTTC. It encodes CSASSGSGYTF.

V is TRBV20-1 and J is TRBJ1-4; D not resolved. The V gene's germline CDR1 is DFQATT and CDR2 SNEGSKA (reference sequence). Trimming removed 3 bases at V and 8 bases at J, with 10 bases between. The CDR3 contains 12 residues. CDR3 DNA sequence: TGCAGTGCTAGCCTGACCGACGAAAAACTGTTTTTT. The encoded protein is CSASLTDEKLFF.

This clonotype was seen a handful of times. V and J are TRBV2 and TRBJ2-3; D possibly corresponds to TRBD1 (6 bases). Germline CDR1 is SNHLY and CDR2 is FYNNEI. The CDR3 has 11 residues. V shed 6 bases and J shed 8 bases, with 9 bases lying between them. In nucleotides, the CDR3 is TGTGCCAGCAGCGCAGGGGTTACGCAGTATTTT. Translation: CASSAGVTQYF.

V and J are TRBV20-1 and TRBJ2-7; 8 bases align to TRBD2. The CDR3 runs to 13 residues. V shed 0 bases and J 3 bases; nucleotides not matched to a gene: 1. Germline assignment: CDR1 DFQATT and CDR2 SNEGSKA (reference sequence). The CDR3 DNA sequence: TGCAGTGCTAGAGAAAGCGGGAGCTACGAGCAGTACTTC. This sequence encodes CSARESGSYEQYF.

This rearrangement joins TRBV7-8 to TRBJ2-1; D may be TRBD2 (6 bases). This CDR3 comprises 16 residues. V was trimmed by 1 base and J by 8 bases, leaving 18 bases between them. Germline CDR1 and CDR2: SGHVS and FQNEAQ. CDR3 sequence (DNA): TGTGCCAGCAGCTTAGGTTTCCGGGAGCCCAGGGATGAGCAGTTCTTC. It translates to CASSLGFREPRDEQFF. Full variable domain (missing parts from reference TRBV7-8 and TRBJ2-1): GAGVSQSPRYKVAKRGQDVALRCDPISGHVSLFWYQQALGQGPEFLTYFQNEAQLDKSGLPSDRFFAERPEGSVSTLKIQRTQQEDSAVYLCASSLGFREPRDEQFFGPGTRLTVL.

The V call is TRBV6-1, the J call TRBJ2-5; D remains unclear. Germline lookup yields CDR1 MNHNS and CDR2 SASEGT. The CDR3 totals 13 residues. The V end lost 4 bases, the J end lost 5 bases, and 11 bases lay between the germline ends. The CDR3 nucleotides read TGTGCCAGCAGTGTTGCCAAACCGGAGACCCAGTACTTC. Translating it yields CASSVAKPETQYF.